This T cell receptor (beta chain) was retrieved from a study of shared clonotypes between healthy human individuals. The CDR3 is 17 residues long. The data were produced by immunoSEQ multiplex PCR, yet TCRdb's version contains in-frame clones alone and is incomplete. This table holds 110,000 or so clones, about 63% found once. The chain joins TRBV21-1 to TRBJ2-3; the D call of TRBD2 is as the table states it, not checked on the DNA. TRBV21-1 is a pseudogene segment. What was sequenced was memory CD8+ T cells sorted from blood. Described subset: CD45RO+ cells pooled with CCR7-negative TemRA cells. The TCR comes from a woman aged 30 to 39 in good health. The CDR3 nucleotides are TGTGCCAGCAGCAAACTTCAGCGGCCCCCTAGCACAGATACGCAGTATTTT. Translation: CASSKLQRPPSTDTQYF.